Detailed here is one TCR beta chain. A few counts support this clone. The antigen this receptor binds is unknown. Base quality data are lacking; no much larger clone is found one base away. The library was built by means of the immunoSEQ multiplex PCR assay. For the multiplex PCR, a mixture combining 60 forward primers for TCR Vbeta segments and 13 reverse primers for TCR Jbeta segments was used. The CDR3 region of rearranged TCR beta genes was amplified from genomic DNA with a multiplex PCR assay. The Illumina HiSeq System was used to sequence the amplified TCR beta libraries as 87-base-pair reads. The original pipeline was this. A later analysis counted about 80 million unique TCR beta chains across the 650 to 700 repertoires, and approximately 11 million of these chains were shared by at least two donors. Raw reads were error-corrected and collapsed into unique sequences by a nearest-neighbor algorithm in which closely related sequences were merged to remove PCR and sequencing errors. Alignment of CDR3 sequences to IMGT reference sequences was used to assign V, D and J gene segments. For a sequence to be retained, a match of at least six nucleotides was required to both a V gene segment and a J gene segment. Rearrangements were called productive when the CDR3 lacked stop codons and stayed in frame with V and J; all others were non-productive. CDR3 was defined according to IMGT convention as the region running from the second conserved V-encoded cysteine to the conserved J-encoded phenylalanine. The earlier analysis of 550 to 650 of the donors excluded any sequence lacking an unambiguous match to a single V gene segment. An earlier analysis of several hundred of the donors classified V segments as functional when productive rearrangements were above 56.7% and as segregating when the standard deviation between donors was above 5%. To diagnose cytomegalovirus status from the catalog of TCR beta chain sequences, a statistical classification framework was built. V and J gene assignment, in a later analysis, came from comparing TCR nucleotide sequences with IMGT/GENE-DB human TR gene sequences. The TCRdist pipeline was used in a later analysis to assign CDR3 sequences and most-parsimonious VDJ recombination scenarios. In a later analysis, each TCR beta chain was defined by its CDR3 amino acid sequence together with its V-gene family, and reads without a unique V-gene family were excluded. As a way to deal with suspected cross-contamination and a sequencing artifact, a later analysis dropped roughly 620 nucleotide sequences that were highly shared and had low generation probability. In a later analysis, a clonal expansion index for each public chain was calculated from normalized within-repertoire ranks of inferred template counts. Generation probabilities in a later analysis came from a VDJ recombination model fitted to out-of-frame rearrangements, and those results were checked against IGoR. In a later analysis, TCR-TCR, TCR-HLA and TCR-CMV co-occurrence was scored with hypergeometric tests, and a repertoire-size bias correction was applied to TCR pairs. False discovery rates were estimated in a later analysis by permuting HLA or CMV assignments 20 times. In a later analysis, co-occurring TCRs were grouped using DBSCAN, and TCRdist sequence similarity was added for clustering within HLA-allele-positive subsets. Co-occurrence clustering excluded repertoires with fewer than 30,000 or more than 120,000 public chains, plus five with anomalous nucleotide sharing. TCRdb obtained this table from immuneACCESS and retained in-frame rearrangements with V and J assigned. These tables miss some clones; where compared with another copy, unresolved V genes account for less than half of the shortfall, and the remainder is unexplained. That table furnishes V, J and clone size, whereas the DNA furnished D and trimming. The table for this sample lists under 150,000 clones; roughly 71% of them were counted only once. About 7.7% of the sample is held by the ten biggest clonotypes.

The data originate from a study of cytomegalovirus exposure and HLA in healthy donors (dated by TCRdb to the late 2010s). As for the study more broadly: An earlier analysis of roughly 500 of the donors reported 250 to 300 Gb of sequence data and 120 million or so unique TCR beta sequences from about 200 million T cells. Roughly 300 gigabases of sequencing data and 70 million to 95 million unique TCR sequences made up an early release that covered roughly 670 HLA-typed donors. Of the 350 to 450 genotyped donors, approximately 80% fell in the genetic ancestry cluster associated with self-reported Caucasian donors. The study aimed to test whether cataloging public T cell receptors could reveal signatures of past pathogen exposure. The study used immunosequencing to profile the T cell repertoires of hundreds of subjects and linked those repertoires to cytomegalovirus serostatus. A separate validation cohort of roughly 130 different subjects was used in addition to the roughly 670-subject first cohort. To predict cytomegalovirus infection status, the study combined high-throughput TCR immunosequencing, statistical association of individual TCRs with disease status, and machine learning. In a later analysis, previously published TCR beta repertoires from roughly 710 donors were re-analyzed and high-resolution HLA genotyping was added so that TCR occurrence patterns could be studied. Rather than using new phenotypic data, the later analysis identified candidate immune exposures from TCR beta sequences and from how often those sequences occurred across donors. An earlier analysis of approximately 500 of the donors applied high-throughput TCR beta sequencing to assess whether each TCR beta V gene segment acted as functional or pseudogenic. Donor age, sex, ethnicity and CMV serostatus were collected together with the repertoire data. A later genetic analysis used genome-wide SNP genotypes for 398 of the 666 donors, treating that subset as a discovery cohort. Every discovery cohort repertoire had been produced on one sequencing platform. HLA typing covered class I and class II loci at four-digit resolution. Typing coverage differed by locus: A, B, C, DRB1 and DQB1 were typed in about 620-630 donors, DQA1 in about 560, DPA1 in around 580, and DPB1 in 472. About five DR-DQ haplotypes were handled as single units for association and clustering, since linkage in the cohort was strong. Across some 400 genotyped donors of the cohort, an average of roughly 250,000 unique TCR beta nucleotide sequences per donor were sequenced, and 15% to 20% of those sequences were non-productive. Points the paper makes about the study in general: In both the original and validation cohorts, the classifier was reported to diagnose cytomegalovirus status with high specificity and sensitivity. Across donors, most TCR sequences were observed very rarely, whereas some public TCRs were present in many individuals. According to a later analysis, TCR association rates differed among HLA loci, with DRB1 alleles showing the most associated TCRs and HLA-C alleles showing the fewest. The study listed 150 to 200 TCR beta chains as associated with cytomegalovirus. Compared with equally common non-associated chains, HLA-associated TCR beta chains in a later analysis were more clonally expanded and had lower generation probabilities. Presence/absence analyses assumed roughly uniform sequencing depth across donors, an assumption that may not hold. Because HLA typing was unavailable for some donors at each locus, only the typed subset was used in association tests. The 87-base-pair reads could not distinguish some IMGT-functional V segments, including TRBV6-2 and TRBV6-3, so those segments were excluded. In a later analysis, several top co-occurrence clusters were reported to appear linked to parvovirus B19, influenza, CMV and Epstein-Barr virus. A few of the identified cytomegalovirus-associated TCR beta chains were confirmed in vitro to be specific for cytomegalovirus antigens. Correlated functional status among segregating V segments might be attributable to linkage disequilibrium, but an unknown experimental factor could not be ruled out. Because counts were too low, roughly 17 rarely observed V segments, including chromosome 9 orphons, were left out of the earlier analysis of approximately 580 of the donors. Immune exposure information for the cohort was limited to CMV serostatus. The sequencing pipeline was judged likely to have produced a cluster of highly shared sequence variants as a technical artifact. A later analysis associated about 18,000 TCR beta sequences with specific HLA alleles at a false discovery rate of 0.05. According to a later analysis, most CMV-associated TCR beta chains appeared to be HLA-restricted, and the HLA associations seemed to be driven largely by CMV exposure. In an earlier analysis of some 550 of the donors, most TCR beta V segments were observed in productive rearrangements about 90% or about 30% of the time, broadly matching IMGT annotations. Compared with the roughly 600-donor mean, donors in an Asian-associated ancestry cluster had fewer N-insertions in productive TCRs, according to a later genetic analysis. The authors suggested that the approach could potentially be generalized to other disease states and immunological phenotypes. V-gene and J-gene trimming of TCR beta chains was associated with a missense DCLRE1C variant in a later genetic analysis, and the association was replicated in an independent cohort. A further reported finding was that TCR beta sequences accurately predicted the HLA-A and HLA-B alleles for most subjects in the first cohort. In this cohort, only TCR beta chains were sequenced, and detectable features were limited by the absence of alpha or paired-chain data. When HLA alleles, especially DR and DQ, strongly co-occurred, TCR associations were difficult to assign to individual alleles.

Sequences MNHNS (CDR1) and SASEGT (CDR2) are obtained from the germline V gene. V lost 6 bases and J lost 3 bases; the stretch between them is 12 bases long. The CDR3 sequence holds 13 residues, the cysteine and phenylalanine included. Of all the DNA, just the CDR3 is kept, 39 bases in frame from base 1. The cohort was made up of hundreds of healthy bone marrow donors. Cohort members were all nominally healthy when sampled, although unrecorded immune exposures were likely present. The donor was CMV seropositive and belonged to the group of about 290 seropositive cohort members. Each donor provided a peripheral blood sample, and peripheral blood mononuclear cells were used for TCR beta sequencing. The Qiagen DNeasy Blood Extraction Kit was used to extract genomic DNA from the blood cell samples.

Sequenced input: PBMCs. The chain links TRBV6-1 with TRBJ2-7; the D gene cannot be named for sure. This receptor was obtained from a young man in good health and CMV-seropositive. CDR3 sequence: CASSNRDIYEQYF. The nucleotide sequence is given as TGTGCCAGCAGCAACAGAGACATCTACGAGCAGTACTTC.